These 11 T cell receptor beta chains were all obtained from the same sample, sequenced in a study of cytomegalovirus exposure and HLA in healthy donors. The primer mix had 60 Vbeta and 13 Jbeta primers. Here immunoSEQ multiplex PCR was the method, and the copy in TCRdb shows in-frame clones only, minus some. The table records over 70,000 clones, 80% of them present only once. Sequencing was performed on PBMCs. The receptors shown here come from a woman aged 45-59 years in good health and CMV-seropositive.

This clone was observed once. V usage is TRBV7-2 and J usage is TRBJ2-3, with 7 positions matching TRBD1. From germline, CDR1 is SGHTA and CDR2 FQGNSA. The CDR3 contains 14 residues. Unmatched junction bases numbered 3, after V lost 5 bases and J lost 1 base. Here the CDR3 DNA reads TGTGCCAGCAGCGACAGGGTAGGCACAGATACGCAGTATTTT. Its translation is CASSDRVGTDTQYF.

The J gene is TRBJ2-2, the V gene TRBV2; 9 bases line up with TRBD1. CDR1 SNHLY and CDR2 FYNNEI come from the germline V gene. Germline trimming cut 7 bases from V and 4 bases from J; bases unmatched to any gene: 7. CDR3 length: 15 amino acids. The CDR3 DNA reads TGTGCCAGCAATGGACAGGGGTTGGGCACCGGGGAGCTGTTTTTT. Residues: CASNGQGLGTGELFF.

The chain joins TRBV29-1 to TRBJ1-1; 7 bases are a match to TRBD1. Trimming at V came to 8 bases and at J to 3 bases, leaving 6 bases not matched to a gene. The germline gives CDR1 SQVTM, CDR2 ANQGSEA. The CDR3 consists of 12 residues. CDR3 coding DNA: TGCAGCACGCAGACAGGGTACACTGAAGCTTTCTTT. Amino acid sequence: CSTQTGYTEAFF. Full variable domain (remainder filled in from reference TRBV29-1 and TRBJ1-1): SAVISQKPSRDICQRGTSLTIQCQVDSQVTMMFWYRQQPGQSLTLIATANQGSEATYESGFVIDKFPISRPNLTFSTLTVSNMSPEDSSIYLCSTQTGYTEAFFGQGTRLTVV.

The chain carries TRBV27 and TRBJ2-1; 8 positions match TRBD2. V gave up 3 bases and J gave up 3 bases; unmatched junction bases: 19. Germline CDR1 and CDR2: MNHEY and SMNVEV (reference sequence). The CDR3 consists of 20 residues. CDR3 in DNA: TGTGCCAGCAGTTTGTACGGGGGGCGGGAGGTGGGTATGGACTACAATGAGCAGTTCTTC. Translated, it gives CASSLYGGREVGMDYNEQFF.

The gene calls are TRBV5-1 and TRBJ2-2; 8 nucleotides line up with TRBD2. V lost 5 bases and J lost 2; bases outside the gene matches: 8. Germline values: CDR1 SGHRS, CDR2 YFSETQ. The CDR3 covers 16 residues. The CDR3 bases are TGCGCCAGCAGGGCTCCACGGGGGGGAAACACCGGGGAGCTGTTTTTT. Protein: CASRAPRGGNTGELFF.

Details on this clone: An end of the junction differs from the germline gene, which may be a read error. The same CDR3 can be traced to other DNA sequences in this sample. The chain couples TRBV11-2 to TRBJ2-3; TRBD2 aligns across 7 bases. From germline, CDR1 is SGHAT and CDR2 FQNNGV. The CDR3 is made up of 16 amino acids. This CDR3 reads CASSLVGGRGTDTQYF. The CDR3 DNA reads TGCGCCAGCAGCTTAGTTGGAGGGAGGGGCACAGATACGCAGTATTTT.

The chain joins TRBV2 to TRBJ2-3; the D gene is possibly TRBD1 (6 bases). Germline-derived CDR1 and CDR2 are SNHLY and FYNNEI. The CDR3 extends over 12 amino acids. V was pared by 3 bases and J by 10 bases, with 11 bases between. In nucleotides, the CDR3 is TGTGCCAGCAGTGAGACAGGTCAAGCGCAGTATTTT. Amino acids: CASSETGQAQYF.

The chain links TRBV9 to TRBJ2-3, with TRBD2 identical over 10 bases. The CDR3 runs to 16 residues. The V gene's germline CDR1 is SGDLS and CDR2 YYNGEE. Trimming removed 0 bases from V and 6 bases from J; junction bases left unmatched: 7. The CDR3 protein is CASSVGTSGPSDTQYF. For the CDR3, the DNA is TGTGCCAGCAGCGTAGGGACTAGCGGCCCTTCGGATACGCAGTATTTT.

The V and J genes are TRBV20-1 and TRBJ2-1; D perhaps matches TRBD2 (5 bases). The CDR3 extends over 11 amino acids. The germline CDR1 and CDR2 sequences are DFQATT and SNEGSKA (reference sequence). V was pared by 6 bases and J by 8 bases, with 11 bases between. CDR3 coding DNA: TGCAGTGCGTTGCGTAGCGATGAGCAGTTCTTC. This codes for CSALRSDEQFF.

A few counts support this clone. V gene TRBV6-5 combines with J gene TRBJ1-2; TRBD1 matches at 7 bases. V lost 4 bases and J lost 4; bases outside the gene matches: 6. Germline lookup yields CDR1 MNHEY and CDR2 SVGAGI. This CDR3 has 14 residues. The CDR3 region is CASSLDRSSYGYTF. CDR3 DNA sequence: TGTGCCAGCAGTTTGGACAGGTCCAGCTATGGCTACACCTTC.

The V call is TRBV27, the J call TRBJ2-5; tentative D call: TRBD1 (6 bases). With the DNA end fitting TRBJ2-7 better, the J assignment may be wrong. CDR1 is MNHEY, CDR2 SMNVEV, per germline (reference sequence). The CDR3 runs to 14 residues. This CDR3 is CASSIQGLAHEQYF. In nucleotides, the CDR3 is TGTGCCAGCAGTATACAGGGCCTGGCCCACGAGCAGTACTTC.